This entry lists 8 T cell receptor beta chains sequenced from one sample in a study of T cell responses to AZD1222 COVID-19 vaccine. Profiled with immunoSEQ multiplex PCR; TCRdb holds only in-frame clones, not every one. The data show some 150,000 clones, more than 85% seen once. Sequenced here: peripheral blood, sampled on day 0 of AZD1222 vaccination. Receptors originate from an adult in good health.

This clone was seen just once. The V gene is TRBV7-9, the J gene TRBJ2-5; D perhaps matches TRBD1 (6 bases). CDR1 and CDR2 (germline): SEHNR, FQNEAQ (reference sequence). The CDR3 covers 11 residues. Trimming cost V 1 base and J 10 bases, with 7 bases left between them. The CDR3, as DNA: TGTGCCAGCAGCTTAGAGGGGGACCAGTACTTC. Translating it yields CASSLEGDQYF.

The V and J genes are TRBV2 and TRBJ1-6; possible D gene TRBD1, 6 bases. Between the trimmed V and J ends, which lost 6 bases and 17 bases, there was a span of 20 bases. Germline CDR1 is SNHLY and CDR2 is FYNNEI. This CDR3 has 13 amino acids. For the CDR3, the DNA is TGTGCCAGCAGCCAAATTGGGACACCCAAGGTCCACTTT. This encodes CASSQIGTPKVHF.

The V call is TRBV6-1, the J call TRBJ2-1; 9 nucleotides align to TRBD2. The CDR3 runs 15 residues. Germline V gene sequence: CDR1 MNHNS, CDR2 SASEGT. Losses at the gene ends were 2 bases for V and 9 bases for J; bases not matched to a gene: 8. CDR3 sequence: CASSERLREGLEQFF. DNA for the CDR3: TGTGCCAGCAGTGAAAGGCTGCGGGAGGGCCTTGAGCAGTTCTTC.

The chain links TRBV6-5 to TRBJ2-1; the match to TRBD2 covers 8 bases. CDR1 and CDR2 (germline): MNHEY, SVGAGI. The junction had 9 bases not matched to a gene; V was cut back by 10 bases and J by 1 base. The length of the CDR3 is 15 residues. DNA for the CDR3: TGTGCCACCTCGAGCGGGAGCGCTTCCTACAATGAGCAGTTCTTC. Translation: CATSSGSASYNEQFF.

The V call is TRBV2, the J call TRBJ1-2; 8 nucleotides align to TRBD1. The germline V gene encodes CDR1 SNHLY and CDR2 FYNNEI. V shed 6 bases and J 4 bases; nucleotides not matched to a gene: 7. The CDR3 totals 14 residues. The CDR3 region is CASSLQGVSYGYTF. As DNA, the CDR3 is TGTGCCAGCAGCTTACAGGGGGTTAGCTATGGCTACACCTTC.

CDR3 bases: TGTGCTAGTGGTTTTTGGGGACCCTACGAGCAGTACTTC. Protein: CASGFWGPYEQYF. The rearrangement joins TRBV12-5 to TRBJ2-7; tentatively, D is TRBD1 or TRBD2 (5 bases each). The CDR3 is 13 amino acids. Deletions cut 3 bases from V and 2 bases from J, with 8 bases between. Germline V gene sequence: CDR1 LGHNT, CDR2 FRNRAP. Full variable domain (remainder filled in from reference TRBV12-5 and TRBJ2-7): DARVTQTPRHKVTEMGQEVTMRCQPILGHNTVFWYRQTMMQGLELLAYFRNRAPLDDSGMPKDRFSAEMPDATLATLKIQPSEPRDSAVYFCASGFWGPYEQYFGPGTRLTVT.

The chain couples TRBV4-1 to TRBJ2-3; 7 positions match TRBD2. CDR1 is MGHRA, CDR2 YSYEKL, per germline. V lost 2 bases, J lost 2 bases, and 7 bases stayed unmatched. CDR3 length: 16 residues. The chain's CDR3 is CASSQLTSSYTDTQYF. The CDR3 nucleotides read TGCGCCAGCAGCCAACTGACTAGCAGCTACACAGATACGCAGTATTTT.

V gene TRBV12-5 combines with J gene TRBJ1-2, with a tentative D call TRBD1 (6 bases). The germline V gene encodes CDR1 LGHNT and CDR2 FRNRAP. V lost 3 bases, J lost 4 bases, and 15 bases lay in between. The CDR3 loop spans 15 amino acids. The CDR3 nucleotides are TGTGCTAGTGGTTTAGGTTCCAGGGGCCCCTATGGCTACACCTTC. This translates into CASGLGSRGPYGYTF.